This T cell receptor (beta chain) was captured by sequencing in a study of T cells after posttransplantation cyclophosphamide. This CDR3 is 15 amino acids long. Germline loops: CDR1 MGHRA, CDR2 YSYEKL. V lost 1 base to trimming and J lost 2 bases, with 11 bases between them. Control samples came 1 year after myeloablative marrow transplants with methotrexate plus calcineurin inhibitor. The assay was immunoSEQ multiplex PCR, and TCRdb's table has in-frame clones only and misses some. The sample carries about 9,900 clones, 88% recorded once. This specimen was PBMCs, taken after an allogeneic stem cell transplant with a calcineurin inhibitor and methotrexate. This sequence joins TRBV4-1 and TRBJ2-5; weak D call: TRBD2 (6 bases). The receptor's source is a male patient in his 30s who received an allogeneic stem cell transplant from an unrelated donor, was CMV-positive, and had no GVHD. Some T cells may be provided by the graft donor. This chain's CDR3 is CASSQVGGDQETQYF. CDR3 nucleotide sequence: TGCGCCAGCAGCCAAGTTGGCGGGGATCAAGAGACCCAGTACTTC.